This T cell receptor (beta chain) was identified in a study of CD8 T cells in ankylosing spondylitis. In regard to this clonotype: The target antigen is unknown.

TCRdb used MiXCR to reprocess the 5' RACE reads, holding one entry per CDR3 protein. The top ten clones hold roughly 0.51% of a sample with 750,000 to 850,000 distinct CDR3 sequences, over 9.5% of them seen once. Findings of the study overall: What appeared characteristic of ankylosing spondylitis blood was a TCR beta motif of fewer than ten highly homologous variants.

Looked up from germline, CDR1 is SGHDT and CDR2 is YYEEEE. V was clipped by 2 bases and J by 10 bases; unmatched bases: 8. This CDR3 has 15 residues. The chain has TRBV5-6 and TRBJ2-1; 11 bases agree with TRBD2. The sequencing sample was made of blood, either unsorted or a sorted T cell fraction (not recorded which). The source of this sequence is a male donor with ankylosing spondylitis. The CDR3: CASSFQLAGGIEQFF. The CDR3 DNA sequence: TGTGCCAGCAGCTTCCAGCTAGCGGGGGGCATCGAGCAGTTCTTC.